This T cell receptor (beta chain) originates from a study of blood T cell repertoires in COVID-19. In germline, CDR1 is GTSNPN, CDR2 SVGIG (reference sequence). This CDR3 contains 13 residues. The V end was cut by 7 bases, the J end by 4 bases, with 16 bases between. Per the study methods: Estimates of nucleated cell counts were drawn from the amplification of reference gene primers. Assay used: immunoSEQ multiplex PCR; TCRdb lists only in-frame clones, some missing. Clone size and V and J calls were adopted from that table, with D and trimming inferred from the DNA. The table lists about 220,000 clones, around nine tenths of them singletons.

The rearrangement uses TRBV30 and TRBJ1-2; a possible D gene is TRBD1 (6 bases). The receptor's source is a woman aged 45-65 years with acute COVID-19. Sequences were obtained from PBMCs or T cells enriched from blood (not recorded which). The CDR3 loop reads CAYARDRPYGYTF. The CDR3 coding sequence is TGTGCCTACGCTCGCGACAGGCCCTATGGCTACACCTTC.